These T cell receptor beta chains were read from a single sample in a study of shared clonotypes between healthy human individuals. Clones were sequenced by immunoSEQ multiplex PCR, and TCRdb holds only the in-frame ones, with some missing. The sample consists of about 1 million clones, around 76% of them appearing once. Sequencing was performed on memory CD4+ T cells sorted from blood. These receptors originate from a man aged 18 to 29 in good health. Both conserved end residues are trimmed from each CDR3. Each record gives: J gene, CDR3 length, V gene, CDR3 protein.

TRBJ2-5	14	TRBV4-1	ASSQDPSGSLETQY
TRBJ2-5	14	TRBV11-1	ASSSRSGTFQETQY
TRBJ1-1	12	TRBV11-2	ASRLGTSSPGAF
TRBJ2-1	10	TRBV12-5	ASERRANEQF
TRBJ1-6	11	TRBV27	ASSPSPFSPLH
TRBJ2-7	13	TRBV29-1	SVEWSLGGKYEQY
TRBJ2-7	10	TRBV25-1	ASSESTDEQY
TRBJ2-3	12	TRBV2	ASSQSGGADTQY
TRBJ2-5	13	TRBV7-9	ASSSDRVGRETQY
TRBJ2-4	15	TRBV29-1	SVVNSGTGLAKNIQY
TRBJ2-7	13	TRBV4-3	ASSQDYNGRGEQY
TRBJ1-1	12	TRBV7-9	ASSATGGNTEAF
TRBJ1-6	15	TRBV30	AWSPKDRGIDNSPLH
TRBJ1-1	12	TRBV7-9	ASSYRGQNTEAF